This T cell receptor beta chain was captured by sequencing in a study of cytomegalovirus exposure and HLA in healthy donors. A multiplex PCR was run with 60 Vbeta primers and 13 Jbeta primers. Produced via immunoSEQ multiplex PCR; TCRdb's table is partial and in-frame only. The profile covers about 150,000 clones, with 80% to 90% appearing a single time and less than 2.5% taken by the ten largest. Broader study findings: In a later analysis, TCR beta V- and J-gene trimming was associated with a missense DCLRE1C variant. TCR beta sequences numbering around 15,000 were associated with HLA alleles at 0.05 false discovery rate in a later analysis.

From germline, CDR1 is DFQATT and CDR2 SNEGSKA (reference sequence). This CDR3 region has 11 residues. The V gene lost 3 bases and the J gene lost 6 bases, with 8 bases spanning the gap. Notes on this clone: What it binds is not known.

The TCR was taken from a young woman in good health and CMV-seronegative. The J gene is TRBJ1-2, the V gene TRBV20-1; D gene unclear. Sequenced sample: PBMCs. DNA for the CDR3: TGCAGTGCTAGCCGTGTCGATGGCTACACCTTC. Its translation is CSASRVDGYTF.